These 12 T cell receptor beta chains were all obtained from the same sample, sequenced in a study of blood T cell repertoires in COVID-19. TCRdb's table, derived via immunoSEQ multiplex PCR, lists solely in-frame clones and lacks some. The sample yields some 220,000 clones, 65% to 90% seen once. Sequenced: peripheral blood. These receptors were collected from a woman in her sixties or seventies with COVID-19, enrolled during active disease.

The CDR3 region has the DNA TGTGCCAGCAGCCCCCTACGGGAAGATGGAAACACCATATATTTT. It encodes CASSPLREDGNTIYF. This rearrangement joins TRBV4-2 to TRBJ1-3; D gene ambiguous. Germline CDR1 reads LGHNA; CDR2 reads YNFKEQ. V was pared by 4 bases and J by 3 bases, with 13 bases between. This CDR3 region has 15 residues.

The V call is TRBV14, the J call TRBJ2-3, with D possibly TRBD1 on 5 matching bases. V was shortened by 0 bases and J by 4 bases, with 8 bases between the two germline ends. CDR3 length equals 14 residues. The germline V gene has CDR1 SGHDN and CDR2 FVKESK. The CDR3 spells CASSQDFRADTQYF. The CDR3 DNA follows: TGTGCCAGCAGCCAAGATTTCAGGGCAGATACGCAGTATTTT.

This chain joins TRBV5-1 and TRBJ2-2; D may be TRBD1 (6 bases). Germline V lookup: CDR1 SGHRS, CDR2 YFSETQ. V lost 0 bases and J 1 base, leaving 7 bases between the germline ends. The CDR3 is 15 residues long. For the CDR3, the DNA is TGCGCCAGCAGCTTGGGGACAGTGAACACCGGGGAGCTGTTTTTT. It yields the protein CASSLGTVNTGELFF.

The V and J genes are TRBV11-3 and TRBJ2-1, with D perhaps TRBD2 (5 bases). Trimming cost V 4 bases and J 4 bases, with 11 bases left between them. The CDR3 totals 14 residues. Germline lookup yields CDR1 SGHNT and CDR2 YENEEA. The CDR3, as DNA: TGTGCCAGCAGCTCGGGCGGGCCTTACAATGAGCAGTTCTTC. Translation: CASSSGGPYNEQFF. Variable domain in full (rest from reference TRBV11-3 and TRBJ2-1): EAGVVQSPRYKIIEKKQPVAFWCNPISGHNTLYWYLQNLGQGPELLIRYENEEAVDDSQLPKDRFSAERLKGVDSTLKIQPAELGDSAVYLCASSSGGPYNEQFFGPGTRLTVL.

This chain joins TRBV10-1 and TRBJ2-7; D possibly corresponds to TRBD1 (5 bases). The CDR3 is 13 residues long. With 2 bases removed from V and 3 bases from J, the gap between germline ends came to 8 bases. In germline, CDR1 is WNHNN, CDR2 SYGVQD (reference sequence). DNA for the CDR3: TGCGCCAGCAGTGAGGTGCAGGGCTACGAGCAGTACTTC. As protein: CASSEVQGYEQYF.

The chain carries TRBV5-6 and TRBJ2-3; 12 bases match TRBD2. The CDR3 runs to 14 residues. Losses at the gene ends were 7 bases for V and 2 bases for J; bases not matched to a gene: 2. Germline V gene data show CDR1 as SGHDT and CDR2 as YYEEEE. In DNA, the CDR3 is TGTGCCAGCGGACTAGCGGGGCCCACAGATACGCAGTATTTT. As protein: CASGLAGPTDTQYF.

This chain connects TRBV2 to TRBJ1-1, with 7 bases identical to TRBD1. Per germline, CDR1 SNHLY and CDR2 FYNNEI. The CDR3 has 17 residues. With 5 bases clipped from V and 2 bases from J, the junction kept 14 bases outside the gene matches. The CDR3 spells CASSLYRGTAVNTEAFF. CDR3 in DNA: TGTGCCAGCAGTCTTTACCGAGGGACAGCCGTTAACACTGAAGCTTTCTTT.

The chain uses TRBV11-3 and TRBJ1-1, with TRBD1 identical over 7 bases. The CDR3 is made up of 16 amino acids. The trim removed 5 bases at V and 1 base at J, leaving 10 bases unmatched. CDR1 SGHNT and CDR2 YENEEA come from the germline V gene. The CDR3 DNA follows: TGTGCCAGCAGCCAAACGGAAAGACAGGGGAACACTGAAGCTTTCTTT. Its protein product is CASSQTERQGNTEAFF. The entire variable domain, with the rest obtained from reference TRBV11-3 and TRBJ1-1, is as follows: EAGVVQSPRYKIIEKKQPVAFWCNPISGHNTLYWYLQNLGQGPELLIRYENEEAVDDSQLPKDRFSAERLKGVDSTLKIQPAELGDSAVYLCASSQTERQGNTEAFFGQGTRLTVV.

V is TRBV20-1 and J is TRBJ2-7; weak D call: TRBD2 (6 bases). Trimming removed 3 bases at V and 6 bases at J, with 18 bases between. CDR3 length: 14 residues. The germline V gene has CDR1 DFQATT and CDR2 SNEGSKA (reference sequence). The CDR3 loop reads CSASDPSGVLEQYF. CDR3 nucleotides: TGCAGTGCTAGTGATCCTTCGGGAGTACTCGAGCAGTACTTC.

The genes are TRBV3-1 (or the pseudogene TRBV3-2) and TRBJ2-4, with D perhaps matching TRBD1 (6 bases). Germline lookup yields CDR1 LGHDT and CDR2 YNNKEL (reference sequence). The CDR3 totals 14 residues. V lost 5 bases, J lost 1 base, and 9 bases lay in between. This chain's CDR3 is CASSFQGAKNIQYF. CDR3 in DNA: TGTGCCAGCAGCTTCCAGGGGGCCAAAAACATTCAGTACTTC.

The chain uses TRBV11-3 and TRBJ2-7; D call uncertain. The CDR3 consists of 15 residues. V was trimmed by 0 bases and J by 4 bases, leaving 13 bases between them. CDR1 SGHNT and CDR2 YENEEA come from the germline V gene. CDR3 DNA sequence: TGTGCCAGCAGCTTAGACGGTCCACAGTCTTACGAGCAGTACTTC. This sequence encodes CASSLDGPQSYEQYF.

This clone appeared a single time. CDR3 bases: TGCGCCAGCAGCCAAGTTGGGACAAACTATGGCTACACCTTC. Amino acids: CASSQVGTNYGYTF. The gene calls are TRBV4-1 and TRBJ1-2; TRBD1 might be the D (6 bases). The CDR3 covers 14 residues. V lost 1 base and J 2 bases, leaving 8 bases between the germline ends. From germline, CDR1 is MGHRA and CDR2 YSYEKL.